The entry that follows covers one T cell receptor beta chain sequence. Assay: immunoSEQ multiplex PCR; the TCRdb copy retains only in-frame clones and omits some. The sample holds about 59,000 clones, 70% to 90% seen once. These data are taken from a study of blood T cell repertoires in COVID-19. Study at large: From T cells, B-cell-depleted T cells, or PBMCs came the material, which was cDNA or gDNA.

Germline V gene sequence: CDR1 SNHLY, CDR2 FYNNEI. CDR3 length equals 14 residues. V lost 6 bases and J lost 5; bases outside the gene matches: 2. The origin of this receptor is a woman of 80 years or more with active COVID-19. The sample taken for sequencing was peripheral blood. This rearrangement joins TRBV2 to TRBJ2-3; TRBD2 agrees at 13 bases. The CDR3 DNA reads TGTGCCAGCAGCGGACTAGCGGGGGTAGATACGCAGTATTTT. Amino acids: CASSGLAGVDTQYF.